The clone carrying this T cell receptor (beta chain) has only one observation. CDR1 is LNHDA, CDR2 SQIVND, per germline (reference sequence). CDR3 length: 12 residues. Trimming removed 1 base at V and 10 bases at J, with 10 bases between. Profiling relied on immunoSEQ multiplex PCR, and the TCRdb table lists in-frame clones only, not all of them. Of about 200,000 clones listed, 80% were seen once; the top ten hold roughly 6.4%. This specimen belongs to a study of blood T cell repertoires in COVID-19. The sequencing input was peripheral blood. The chain combines TRBV19 with TRBJ1-1; D is unresolved. This TCR was recovered from a man in his sixties with acute or convalescent COVID-19. The DNA for the CDR3 is TGTGCCAGTAGTATAGGGTTAGCCAGAGCTTTCTTT. This translates into CASSIGLARAFF.